This T cell receptor (beta chain) was captured in a study of cytomegalovirus exposure and HLA in healthy donors. Study-wide context: An early release of data contained approximately 85 million unique TCRs, which came from HLA-typed donors.

There are a few counts of this clone. The antigen remains unidentified. The PCR was carried out with 60 Vbeta primers and 13 Jbeta primers. The method was immunoSEQ multiplex PCR; TCRdb's version includes in-frame clones alone and lacks a portion of them. The table records roughly 120,000 clones, approximately 70% of them present only once. Study outcomes and limitations: It was shown in a later analysis that HLA-associated TCR beta chains were more clonally expanded than other, equally common chains. Most CMV-associated TCR beta chains were later found to appear HLA-restricted.

The CDR3 spans 13 residues. Germline V gene data show CDR1 as LNHNV and CDR2 as YYDKDF (reference sequence). The germline V and J ends were trimmed by 5 bases and 3 bases, with 10 bases remaining between them. The source is a man aged 25-40 years in good health and CMV-seropositive. The sample consisted of PBMCs. The rearrangement uses TRBV15 and TRBJ1-1; no definite D call. CDR3 in amino acids: CATSSRVHTEAFF. DNA of the CDR3: TGTGCCACCAGCTCACGGGTCCACACTGAAGCTTTCTTT.